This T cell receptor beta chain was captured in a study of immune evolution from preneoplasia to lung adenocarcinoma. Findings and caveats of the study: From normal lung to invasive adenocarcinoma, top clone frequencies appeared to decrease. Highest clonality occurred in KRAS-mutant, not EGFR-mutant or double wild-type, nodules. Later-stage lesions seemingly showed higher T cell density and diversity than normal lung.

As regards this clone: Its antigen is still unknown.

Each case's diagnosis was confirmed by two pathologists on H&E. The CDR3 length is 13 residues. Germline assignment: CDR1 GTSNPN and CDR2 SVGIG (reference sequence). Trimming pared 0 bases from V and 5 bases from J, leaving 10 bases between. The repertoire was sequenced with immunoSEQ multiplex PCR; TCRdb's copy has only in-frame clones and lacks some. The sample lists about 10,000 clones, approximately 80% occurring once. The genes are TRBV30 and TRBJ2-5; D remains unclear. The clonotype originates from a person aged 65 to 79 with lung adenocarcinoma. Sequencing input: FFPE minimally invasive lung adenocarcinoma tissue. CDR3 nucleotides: TGTGCCTGGAGTGTTCTGGGCACCGAGACCCAGTACTTC. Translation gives CAWSVLGTETQYF.